The rows below give T cell receptor beta chains drawn from one sample of a study of blood T cell repertoires in COVID-19. The repertoire was sequenced with immunoSEQ multiplex PCR; TCRdb's copy has only in-frame clones and lacks some. The table includes more than 85,000 clones, about 90% detected once. The specimen was peripheral blood. These receptors were obtained from a man between 45 and 60 years old with active COVID-19. Each CDR3 is given with its conserved first and last residue. Fields, in order: CDR3 DNA, CDR3 protein, D gene, CDR3 length, J gene, V gene, clone size. D genes are given only for firm matches. The size field is filled for only some rows; it gives once, few, many or a size class.

TGTGCCAGCAGCCAGACTAGCGGAGGCACAGATACGCAGTATTTT CASSQTSGGTDTQYF TRBD2 15 TRBJ2-3 TRBV7-2 NA
TGTGCCAGCAGTTTAACGGGGGGGTTGGCAGCTTTCTTT CASSLTGGLAAFF NA 13 TRBJ1-1 TRBV12-3/TRBV12-4 NA
TGTGCCAGCAGCTTATCCCCTACTGGGGCCAACGTCCTGACTTTC CASSLSPTGANVLTF NA 15 TRBJ2-6 TRBV7-3 few
TGCGCCAGCAGCCAAGCCCTACTAGCGGGACAAGAGACCCAGTACTTC CASSQALLAGQETQYF TRBD2 16 TRBJ2-5 TRBV4-1 NA
TGCAGCGTTGTGGACAGAGCCTACGAGCAGTACTTC CSVVDRAYEQYF NA 12 TRBJ2-7 TRBV29-1 NA
TGTGCCAGCAGCTTGGGGGCGGGCTACACCTTC CASSLGAGYTF NA 11 TRBJ1-2 TRBV7-9 few
TGTGCCAGTAATTCCGTGATGACAGTCCTTAGCAATCAGCCCCAGCATTTT CASNSVMTVLSNQPQHF NA 17 TRBJ1-5 TRBV19 few
TGTGCCAGTAGTCCCCGGGACAGGGGGCACACTGAAGCTTTCTTT CASSPRDRGHTEAFF TRBD1 15 TRBJ1-1 TRBV19 NA
TGTGCCAGCTGCTTTGGGCAGGGGAACTACGAGCAGTACTTC CASCFGQGNYEQYF NA 14 TRBJ2-7 TRBV11-2 NA
TGCGCCAGCAGCCCGGGGAGTGGTGGCTACACCTTC CASSPGSGGYTF NA 12 TRBJ1-2 TRBV5-1 NA
TGTGCCAGCAGTACGGACAGAGTCAATCAGCCCCAGCATTTT CASSTDRVNQPQHF NA 14 TRBJ1-5 TRBV6-5 NA
TGTGCCAGCAGCCGCGGGGGCTCCGACACCGGGGAGCTGTTTTTT CASSRGGSDTGELFF NA 15 TRBJ2-2 TRBV6-5 NA
TGTGCCAGCAGCCCGGGAGGAGCAACTAATGAAAAACTGTTTTTT CASSPGGATNEKLFF NA 15 TRBJ1-4 TRBV9 NA
TGTGCCAGCAGTTTCCGGACAGGGGGCTCTGGCTACACCTTC CASSFRTGGSGYTF TRBD1 14 TRBJ1-2 TRBV27 NA
TGTGCCAGCAGCCGGGCTAGCGGTGCCTACGAGCAGTACTTC CASSRASGAYEQYF TRBD2 14 TRBJ2-7 TRBV3-1/TRBV3-2 NA
TGTGCCAGCAGCGACTTCCGCGGGGGTGCCGGCGAGCAGTACTTC CASSDFRGGAGEQYF TRBD2 15 TRBJ2-7 TRBV14 NA
TGCAGCGTTCCAGGGGCCACTAACTATGGCTACACCTTC CSVPGATNYGYTF NA 13 TRBJ1-2 TRBV29-1 NA
TGTGCCAGCAGCCGCCCCCAGTCGCAGGGTAATGGAAACACCATATATTTT CASSRPQSQGNGNTIYF NA 17 TRBJ1-3 TRBV3-1/TRBV3-2 NA
TGTGCCAGCAGCGCCGGGACAGAGTACGAGCAGTACTTC CASSAGTEYEQYF TRBD1 13 TRBJ2-7 TRBV5-4 NA
TGTGCCAGTAGTACTACAGGGGCGAATTCACCCCTCCACTTT CASSTTGANSPLHF TRBD1 14 TRBJ1-6 TRBV19 NA
TGTGCCAGCAGCTCCCCGGGTGGCCACGAGCAGTACTTC CASSSPGGHEQYF NA 13 TRBJ2-7 TRBV5-4 NA
TGTGCCAGCAGCTGGGCGGGGGCTGAAGCTTTCTTT CASSWAGAEAFF NA 12 TRBJ1-1 TRBV5-6 once
TGTGCCAGCAGCTTAGCACAGAGCCGCACAGATACGCAGTATTTT CASSLAQSRTDTQYF NA 15 TRBJ2-3 TRBV7-2 once
TGTGCCAGCAGACAGGGGAACTCAGCCTACGAGCAGTACTTC CASRQGNSAYEQYF TRBD1 14 TRBJ2-7 TRBV5-4 NA
TGTGCCATCGGGGGACAGCCCTACGAGCAGTACTTC CAIGGQPYEQYF TRBD1 12 TRBJ2-7 TRBV10-3 NA
TGTGCCAGCAGCCAAGACCCAGGCGGGCATAGCAATCAGCCCCAGCATTTT CASSQDPGGHSNQPQHF NA 17 TRBJ1-5 TRBV4-2 NA
TGTGCCAGCAGCTTACGACTAGCTGTCGGCGGGGAGCTGTTTTTT CASSLRLAVGGELFF TRBD2 15 TRBJ2-2 TRBV7-2 NA
TGTGCCAGCAGCTACTCACCGGGACAGGGAGTCGAAGCTTTCTTT CASSYSPGQGVEAFF TRBD1 15 TRBJ1-1 TRBV5-4 few
TGTGCCAGCAGTGAGGTCAGGGGGGTTACTGAAGCTTTCTTT CASSEVRGVTEAFF TRBD1 14 TRBJ1-1 TRBV6-1 NA
TGCGCCAGCAGCTTGGGGGACGGAGGGAGGGATACGCAGTATTTT CASSLGDGGRDTQYF NA 15 TRBJ2-3 TRBV5-1 NA
TGTGCCAGCAGTTACGCCGAAGGAGTGAGCAATCAGCCCCAGCATTTT CASSYAEGVSNQPQHF NA 16 TRBJ1-5 TRBV6-6 NA
TGTGCCAGTAGGGAGACAGATTTGGGTGGAAACACCATATATTTT CASRETDLGGNTIYF NA 15 TRBJ1-3 TRBV19 NA
TGTGCCAGCACCATTGCAGGGGTCGGCACCATATATTTT CASTIAGVGTIYF NA 13 TRBJ1-3 TRBV12-3/TRBV12-4 NA
TGTGCCAGCTCACCGGACAGTATTTCACCCCTCCACTTT CASSPDSISPLHF NA 13 TRBJ1-6 TRBV18 NA
TGTGCCAGCAGCGTCGGGACTAGTCTCGAGCAGTACTTC CASSVGTSLEQYF TRBD2 13 TRBJ2-7 TRBV9 NA
TGTGCCAGCCGTCCCAGGCGGGACTCCCCAGATACGCAGTATTTT CASRPRRDSPDTQYF NA 15 TRBJ2-3 TRBV6-5 NA
TGTGCCAGCAGTCCCCCCTTTCTCGGGCAGTACTTC CASSPPFLGQYF NA 12 TRBJ2-7 TRBV12-3/TRBV12-4 NA
TGCAGCGTTAAGGGACAGTACCAAGAGACCCAGTACTTC CSVKGQYQETQYF TRBD1 13 TRBJ2-5 TRBV29-1 NA
TGTGCCAGTCTTTACAGTAAGGGCACAGATACGCAGTATTTT CASLYSKGTDTQYF NA 14 TRBJ2-3 TRBV19 NA
TGCGCCAGCAGCCAAGATTTAGGGGGAGGGATCTATGGCTACACCTTC CASSQDLGGGIYGYTF NA 16 TRBJ1-2 TRBV4-1 NA
TGTGCCAGCAGCTCTCTAGGGGTCCCCACAGATACGCAGTATTTT CASSSLGVPTDTQYF NA 15 TRBJ2-3 TRBV7-2 few
TGTGCCAGCAGCGTAGAGGGCCAGGGGTACGGCTACACCTTC CASSVEGQGYGYTF NA 14 TRBJ1-2 TRBV9 NA
TGCGCCAGCAGCTTGGGAGGCCCGAATGAAAAACTGTTTTTT CASSLGGPNEKLFF NA 14 TRBJ1-4 TRBV5-1 NA
TGTGCCAGCGGAGGGGCAAGTGGCTACACCTTC CASGGASGYTF NA 11 TRBJ1-2 TRBV6-5 NA
TGTGCCAGCAGCGGGAGCTGGTTCAGATACAACACAGATACGCAGTATTTT CASSGSWFRYNTDTQYF NA 17 TRBJ2-3 TRBV5-8 NA